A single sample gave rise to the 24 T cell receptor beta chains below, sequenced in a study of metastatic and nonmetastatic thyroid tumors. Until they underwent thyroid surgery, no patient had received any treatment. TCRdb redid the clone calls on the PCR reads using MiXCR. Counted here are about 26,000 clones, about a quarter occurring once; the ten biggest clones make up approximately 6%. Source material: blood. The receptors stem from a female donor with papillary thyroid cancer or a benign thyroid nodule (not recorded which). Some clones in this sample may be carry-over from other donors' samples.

CDR3 residues: CSAIVGPSRVDTQYF. CDR3 DNA: TGCAGTGCTATAGTGGGGCCTAGTCGGGTGGATACGCAGTATTTT. The V and J genes are TRBV20-1 and TRBJ2-3, with TRBD1 as a possible D gene (5 bases). The CDR3 is 15 amino acids. Germline-derived CDR1 and CDR2 are DFQATT and SNEGSKA (reference sequence). V lost 4 bases to trimming and J lost 6 bases, with 20 bases between them.

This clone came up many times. The CDR3 sequence: CSTKMGSTDTQYF. The CDR3 DNA is TGCAGCACAAAGATGGGAAGCACAGATACGCAGTATTTT. V usage is TRBV29-1 and J usage is TRBJ2-3; D gene ambiguous. The ends were cut back, 8 bases at V and 0 bases at J, with 12 bases in the middle. The CDR3 runs 13 residues. CDR1 is SQVTM, CDR2 ANQGSEA, per germline.

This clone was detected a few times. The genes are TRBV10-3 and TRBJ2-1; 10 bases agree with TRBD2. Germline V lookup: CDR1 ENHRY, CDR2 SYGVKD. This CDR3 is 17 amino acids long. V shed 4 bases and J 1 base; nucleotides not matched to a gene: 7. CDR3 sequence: CAISGPRTSGSYNEQFF. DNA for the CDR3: TGTGCCATCAGTGGGCCGAGGACTAGCGGTTCCTACAATGAGCAGTTCTTC.

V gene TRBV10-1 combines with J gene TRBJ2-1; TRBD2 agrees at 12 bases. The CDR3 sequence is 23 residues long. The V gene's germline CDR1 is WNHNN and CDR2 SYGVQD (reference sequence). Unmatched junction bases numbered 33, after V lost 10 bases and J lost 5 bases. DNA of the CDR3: TGCGCCAACCCTCTGGGGCTAGCGGGAGGGCCCAGGCCCACCCGGATTTCCAACAATGAGCAGTTCTTC. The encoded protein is CANPLGLAGGPRPTRISNNEQFF.

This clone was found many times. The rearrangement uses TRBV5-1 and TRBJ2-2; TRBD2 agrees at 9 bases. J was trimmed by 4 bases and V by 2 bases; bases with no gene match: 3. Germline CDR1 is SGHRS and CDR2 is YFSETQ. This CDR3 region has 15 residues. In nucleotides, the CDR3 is TGCGCCAGCAGCTTCCTAGCGGGATCCACCGGGGAGCTGTTTTTT. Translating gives CASSFLAGSTGELFF.

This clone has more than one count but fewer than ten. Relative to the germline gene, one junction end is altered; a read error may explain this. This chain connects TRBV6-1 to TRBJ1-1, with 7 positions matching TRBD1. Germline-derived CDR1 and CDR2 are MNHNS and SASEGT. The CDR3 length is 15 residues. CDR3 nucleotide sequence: TGTGCCAGCAGCGAGCGGACAGGCCGAAGTACTGAATCTTTCTTC. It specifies CASSERTGRSTESFF.

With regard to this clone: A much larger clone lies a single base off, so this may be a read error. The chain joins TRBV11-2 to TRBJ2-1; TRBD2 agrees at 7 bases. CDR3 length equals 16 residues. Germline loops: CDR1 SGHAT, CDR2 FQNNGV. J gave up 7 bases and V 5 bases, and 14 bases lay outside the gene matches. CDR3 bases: TGTGCCAGCAGCCCTCCGGGGCAGGGAGGGAGGAATGAGCAGTTCTTC. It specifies CASSPPGQGGRNEQFF.

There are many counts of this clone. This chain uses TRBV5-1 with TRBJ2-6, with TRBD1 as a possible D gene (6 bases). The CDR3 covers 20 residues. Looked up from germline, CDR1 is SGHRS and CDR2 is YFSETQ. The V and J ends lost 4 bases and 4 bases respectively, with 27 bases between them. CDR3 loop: CASSLVFVQGRYTGANVLTF. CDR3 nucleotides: TGCGCCAGCAGCCTGGTTTTTGTTCAGGGGCGTTACACCGGGGCCAACGTCCTGACTTTC.

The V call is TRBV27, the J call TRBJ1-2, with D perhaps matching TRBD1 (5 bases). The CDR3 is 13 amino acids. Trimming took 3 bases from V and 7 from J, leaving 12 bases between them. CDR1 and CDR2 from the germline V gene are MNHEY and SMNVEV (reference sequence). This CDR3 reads CASSFQEGAGYTF. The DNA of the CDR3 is TGTGCCAGCAGTTTTCAAGAAGGGGCTGGCTACACCTTC.

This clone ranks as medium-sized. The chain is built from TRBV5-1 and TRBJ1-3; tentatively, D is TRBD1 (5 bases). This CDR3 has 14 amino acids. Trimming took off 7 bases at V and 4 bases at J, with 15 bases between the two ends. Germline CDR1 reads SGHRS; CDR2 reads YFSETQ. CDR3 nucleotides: TGCGCCAGCGCCCCGGGGGGTTCAGGAAACACCATATATTTT. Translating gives CASAPGGSGNTIYF.

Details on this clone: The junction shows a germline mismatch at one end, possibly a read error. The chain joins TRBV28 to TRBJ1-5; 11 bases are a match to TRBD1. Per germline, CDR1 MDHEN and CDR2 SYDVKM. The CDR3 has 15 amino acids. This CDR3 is CASLTAGTGGKPQHF. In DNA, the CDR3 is TGTGCCAGCCTCACTGCCGGGACAGGGGGAAAGCCACAGCATTTT.

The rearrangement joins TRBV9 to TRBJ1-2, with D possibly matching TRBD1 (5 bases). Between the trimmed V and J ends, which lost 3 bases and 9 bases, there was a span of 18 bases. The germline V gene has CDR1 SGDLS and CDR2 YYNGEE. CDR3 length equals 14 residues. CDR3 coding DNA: TGTGCCAGCAGCGACGAGACAGTGAATGGCTGCTACACCTTC. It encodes CASSDETVNGCYTF.

The CDR3: CASSGGATDTQYF. The CDR3 DNA sequence: TGTGCCAGCAGCGGGGGAGCCACAGATACGCAGTATTTT. The J gene is TRBJ2-3, the V gene TRBV11-2; D could derive from TRBD1 or TRBD2 (5 bases each). V was pared by 5 bases and J by 2 bases, with 8 bases between. CDR1 and CDR2 from the germline V gene are SGHAT and FQNNGV. The CDR3 loop spans 13 amino acids.

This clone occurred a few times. This CDR3 reads CIVDAGGRELFF. The CDR3 nucleotides are TGCATTGTTGATGCAGGGGGCAGGGAGCTGTTTTTT. J is TRBJ2-2 and V is TRBV29-1, with 8 bases fitting TRBD1. The germline V gene has CDR1 SQVTM and CDR2 ANQGSEA. This CDR3 has 12 amino acids.

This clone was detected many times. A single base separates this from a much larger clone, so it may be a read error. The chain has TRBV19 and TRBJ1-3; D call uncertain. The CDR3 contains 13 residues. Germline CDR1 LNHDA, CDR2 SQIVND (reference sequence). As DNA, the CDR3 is TGTGTCAGTAGCCGCACGACGGGAAACACCATATATTTT. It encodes CVSSRTTGNTIYF.

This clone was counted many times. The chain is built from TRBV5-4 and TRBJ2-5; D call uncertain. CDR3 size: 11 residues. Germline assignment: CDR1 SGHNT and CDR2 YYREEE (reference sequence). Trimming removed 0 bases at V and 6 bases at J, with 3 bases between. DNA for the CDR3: TGTGCCAGCAGCTTGGAAAAGACCCAGTACTTC. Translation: CASSLEKTQYF.

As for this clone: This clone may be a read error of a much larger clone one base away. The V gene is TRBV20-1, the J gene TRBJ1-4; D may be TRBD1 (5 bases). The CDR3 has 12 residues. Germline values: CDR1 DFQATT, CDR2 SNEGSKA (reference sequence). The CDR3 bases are TGCAGCGCCCCGAAGGGGCTTGAAAAACTGTTTTTT. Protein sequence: CSAPKGLEKLFF.

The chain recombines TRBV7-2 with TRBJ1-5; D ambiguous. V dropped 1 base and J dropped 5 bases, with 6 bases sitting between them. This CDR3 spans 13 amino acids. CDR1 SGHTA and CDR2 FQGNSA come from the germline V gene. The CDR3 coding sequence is TGTGCCAGCAGCTTAGGAATGGATCAGCCCCAGCATTTT. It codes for CASSLGMDQPQHF.

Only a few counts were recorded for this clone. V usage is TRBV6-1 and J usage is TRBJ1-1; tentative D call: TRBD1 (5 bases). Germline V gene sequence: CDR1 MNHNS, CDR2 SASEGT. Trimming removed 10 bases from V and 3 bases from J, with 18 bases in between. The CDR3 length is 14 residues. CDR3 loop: CATLRVASHTEAFF. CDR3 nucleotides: TGTGCCACCCTCAGGGTGGCCAGTCACACTGAAGCTTTCTTT.

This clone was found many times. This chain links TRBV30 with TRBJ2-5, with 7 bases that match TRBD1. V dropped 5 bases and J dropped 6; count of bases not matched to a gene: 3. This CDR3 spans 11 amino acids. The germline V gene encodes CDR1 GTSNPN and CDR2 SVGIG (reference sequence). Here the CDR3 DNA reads TGTGCCTGGGAGGGGGCGAAGACCCAGTACTTC. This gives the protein CAWEGAKTQYF.

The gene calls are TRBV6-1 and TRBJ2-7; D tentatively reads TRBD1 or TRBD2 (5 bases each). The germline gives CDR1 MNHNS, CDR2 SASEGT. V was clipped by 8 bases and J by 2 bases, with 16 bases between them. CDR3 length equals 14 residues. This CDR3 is CASGRTGTTYEQYF. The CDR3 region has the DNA TGTGCCAGCGGAAGAACGGGGACGACCTACGAGCAGTACTTC.

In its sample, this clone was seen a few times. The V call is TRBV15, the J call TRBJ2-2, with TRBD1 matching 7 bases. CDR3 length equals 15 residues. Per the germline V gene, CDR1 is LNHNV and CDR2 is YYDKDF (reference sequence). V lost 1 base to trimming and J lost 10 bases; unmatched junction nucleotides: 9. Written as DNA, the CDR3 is TGTGCCACCAGCAGAGGTCAGGGGGACACCATGGAGCTGTTTTTT. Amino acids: CATSRGQGDTMELFF.

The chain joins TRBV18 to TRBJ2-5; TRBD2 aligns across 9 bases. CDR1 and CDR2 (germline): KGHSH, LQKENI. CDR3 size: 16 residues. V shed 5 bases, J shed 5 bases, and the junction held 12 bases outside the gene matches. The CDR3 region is CASSADVAGEGETQYF. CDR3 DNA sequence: TGTGCCAGCTCAGCGGACGTAGCGGGAGAGGGGGAGACCCAGTACTTC. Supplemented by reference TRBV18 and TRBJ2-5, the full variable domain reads NAGVMQNPRHLVRRRGQEARLRCSPMKGHSHVYWYRQLPEEGLKFMVYLQKENIIDESGMPKERFSAEFPKEGPSILRIQQVVRGDSAAYFCASSADVAGEGETQYFGPGTRLLVL.

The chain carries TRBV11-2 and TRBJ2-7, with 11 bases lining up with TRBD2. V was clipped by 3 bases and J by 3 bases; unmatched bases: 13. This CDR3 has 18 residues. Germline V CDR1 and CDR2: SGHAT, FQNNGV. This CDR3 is CASSFLPSGTSGLYEQYV. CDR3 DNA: TGTGCCAGCAGCTTCTTACCTAGCGGGACTAGCGGCCTCTACGAGCAGTACGTC.